The 27 T cell receptor beta chains reported below all come from one sample, sequenced in a study of blood T cells in healthy people across ages. A sample-barcoded 5' primer and a J-beta primer mix were used in a second PCR of about 7 to 12 cycles. TCRdb ran MiXCR on the 5' RACE reads and lists one entry per CDR3 protein. The sample gives 600,000 to 850,000 distinct CDR3 sequences, 25% of which show up once; 9.4% is in the top ten. The sample also formed part of further work on T cells of mothers and their children.

Sequencing was performed on blood. The receptors come from a boy younger than 18 in good health.

This clonotype has more than one count but fewer than ten. The chain uses TRBV24-1 and TRBJ2-5; 14 bases line up with TRBD2. The tail of the sequence fits TRBJ2-1 better, so the J call may be wrong. Germline V gives CDR1 KGHDR, CDR2 SFDVKD. The CDR3 spans 16 residues. DNA of the CDR3: TGTGCCACCAGTGACCGGACTAGCGGGGGGCAGGTTGAGCAGTTCTTC. Its protein product is CATSDRTSGGQVEQFF.

This clonotype was seen only a few times. The chain joins TRBV6-6 to TRBJ2-6; TRBD1 might be the D (6 bases). The CDR3 sequence is 14 residues long. V was shortened by 8 bases and J by 4 bases, with 12 bases between the two germline ends. Germline V CDR1 and CDR2: MNHNY, SVGAGI (reference sequence). CDR3 in amino acids: CASAPGVGANVLTF. The CDR3 nucleotides read TGTGCCAGCGCCCCAGGGGTCGGGGCCAACGTCCTGACTTTC.

Of note for this clonotype: The junction differs from germline at one of its ends, possibly a read error. CDR3 residues: CASSTGTGGLQETQYF. The CDR3 DNA follows: TGTGCTAGCAGCACAGGGACAGGGGGCTTGCAAGAGACCCAGTACTTC. V usage is TRBV7-7 and J usage is TRBJ2-5, with 12 bases fitting TRBD1. The CDR3 totals 16 residues. Germline loops: CDR1 SSHAT, CDR2 FNYEAQ (reference sequence).

The chain has TRBV6-8 and TRBJ2-1; the match to TRBD2 covers 7 bases. From germline, CDR1 is MNHGY and CDR2 SAAAGT. The CDR3 is 12 amino acids. Trimming took 7 bases from V and 9 from J; bases not matched to a gene: 6. The CDR3 spells CASIGGSGEQFF. The CDR3 DNA reads TGTGCCAGCATCGGCGGGAGCGGTGAGCAGTTCTTC.

This clonotype was seen a few times. The V call is TRBV28, the J call TRBJ2-7; D might be TRBD1 (5 bases). The germline gives CDR1 MDHEN, CDR2 SYDVKM. This CDR3 has 12 amino acids. Deletions cut 5 bases from V and 4 bases from J, with 9 bases between. In DNA form, the CDR3 reads TGTGCCAGCAGTGCCCCAGGGTACGAGCAGTACTTC. Amino acid sequence: CASSAPGYEQYF.

A few counts support this clonotype. This chain links TRBV28 with TRBJ2-4, with D possibly TRBD2 on 6 matching bases. V lost 4 bases and J lost 10, with 11 bases in between. The CDR3 sequence is 12 residues long. Germline CDR1 is MDHEN and CDR2 is SYDVKM. The CDR3 sequence: CASSSGTLIQYF. CDR3 nucleotides: TGTGCCAGCAGTTCCGGGACTCTTATTCAGTACTTC.

This clonotype was observed a single time. V gene TRBV19 combines with J gene TRBJ1-2; 9 bases map to TRBD1. The CDR3 has 13 amino acids. Germline CDR1 is LNHDA and CDR2 is SQIVND (reference sequence). The J segment lost 2 bases and the V segment lost 7 bases, leaving 2 bases of the junction unmatched. The CDR3 bases are TGTGCCAGTAACGACAGGGGGAACTATGGCTACACCTTC. Protein: CASNDRGNYGYTF.

The chain couples TRBV7-9 to TRBJ2-1, with D perhaps matching TRBD1 or TRBD2 (7 bases each). Germline V gives CDR1 SEHNR, CDR2 FQNEAQ (reference sequence). The CDR3 covers 16 residues. V dropped 5 bases and J dropped 3 bases, with 17 bases sitting between them. The CDR3 sequence: CASSPGGGRFYNEQFF. CDR3 nucleotide sequence: TGTGCCAGCAGCCCAGGGGGGGGGCGCTTCTACAATGAGCAGTTCTTC.

The V and J genes are TRBV6-1 and TRBJ2-2; maybe TRBD2 (5 bases). Trimming removed 2 bases at V and 7 bases at J, with 11 bases between. There are 14 residues in the CDR3. From germline, CDR1 is MNHNS and CDR2 SASEGT. The CDR3 nucleotides read TGTGCCAGCAGTGAACGGGGTTTACTCGGGGAGCTGTTTTTT. Encoded protein: CASSERGLLGELFF.

V gene TRBV9 combines with J gene TRBJ2-5; 11 positions match TRBD2. The last part of the DNA fits TRBJ2-1 better; the J call may be wrong. The CDR3 spans 17 residues. In germline, CDR1 is SGDLS, CDR2 YYNGEE. The CDR3 DNA is TGTGCCAGCAGCCCCGCGGCCTCTAGCGGGAGGTGGAATGAGCAGTTCTTC. This encodes CASSPAASSGRWNEQFF.

The chain carries TRBV10-3 and TRBJ1-5, with D possibly being TRBD1 (6 bases). CDR3 length equals 14 residues. Trimming shortened V by 2 bases and J by 5 bases, and 10 bases separated the two germline ends. CDR1 is ENHRY and CDR2 is SYGVKD in the germline V gene. CDR3 protein: CAISETGKDQPQHF. The CDR3 region has the DNA TGTGCCATCAGTGAGACAGGGAAAGATCAGCCCCAGCATTTT.

The rearrangement links TRBV7-8 to TRBJ2-7; D gene uncertain. The CDR3 consists of 14 residues. V lost 1 base, J lost 5 bases, and 12 bases lay in between. Germline V lookup: CDR1 SGHVS, CDR2 FQNEAQ. This chain's CDR3 is CASSLGVMGNEQYF. In DNA, the CDR3 is TGTGCCAGCAGCTTAGGGGTAATGGGGAACGAGCAGTACTTC.

This clonotype was detected only a few times. This chain joins TRBV7-9 and TRBJ1-6; D might be TRBD1 (5 bases). The V and J ends lost 5 bases and 9 bases respectively, with 23 bases between them. The germline V gene encodes CDR1 SEHNR and CDR2 FQNEAQ (reference sequence). The CDR3 is 17 residues long. CDR3 in amino acids: CASSTGSEGVNSSPLHF. The CDR3 bases are TGTGCCAGCAGCACAGGTTCTGAAGGGGTCAATTCTTCACCCCTCCACTTT.

The V gene is TRBV29-1, the J gene TRBJ2-1; no firm D call. The V end lost 4 bases, the J end lost 4 bases, and 14 bases lay between the germline ends. Germline CDR1 and CDR2: SQVTM and ANQGSEA. The CDR3 sequence is 14 residues long. DNA of the CDR3: TGCAGCGTTGTTCTACCACCTTCATACAATGAGCAGTTCTTC. This codes for CSVVLPPSYNEQFF.

In this sample, this clonotype turned up a few times. The rearrangement joins TRBV20-1 to TRBJ2-1; a weak D match, TRBD1 (6 bases). The J call is in doubt because the DNA end fits TRBJ2-5 better. CDR1 is DFQATT, CDR2 SNEGSKA, per germline (reference sequence). The CDR3 has 14 amino acids. CDR3 nucleotides: TGCAGTGCCTCACCCCTGGACAGACAAGAGACCCAGTACTTC. Translated, it gives CSASPLDRQETQYF.

This clonotype was observed a few times. The genes are TRBV20-1 and TRBJ2-3; D is possibly TRBD1 or TRBD2 (5 bases each). The V end was cut by 2 bases, the J end by 3 bases, with 18 bases between. From germline, CDR1 is DFQATT and CDR2 SNEGSKA (reference sequence). The CDR3 is 16 residues long. This CDR3 reads CSARIPSGPETDTQYF. The DNA of the CDR3 is TGCAGTGCTAGAATTCCCTCGGGACCAGAAACAGATACGCAGTATTTT.

This clonotype has only a few counts. J is TRBJ2-1 and V is TRBV7-2; TRBD1 matches 8 bases. Germline trimming cut 4 bases from V and 0 bases from J; bases unmatched to any gene: 2. Germline CDR1 is SGHTA and CDR2 is FQGNSA. CDR3 length: 15 residues. The CDR3 DNA reads as TGTGCCAGCAGCTCACAGGGGGGCTCCTACAATGAGCAGTTCTTC. This encodes CASSSQGGSYNEQFF.

CDR3 region: CASSSDRPYGYTF. As DNA, the CDR3 is TGTGCCAGCAGTTCCGACAGACCCTATGGCTACACCTTC. The rearrangement joins TRBV28 to TRBJ1-2; a possible D gene is TRBD1 (5 bases). CDR1 and CDR2 (germline): MDHEN, SYDVKM. V was shortened by 4 bases and J by 4 bases, with 10 bases between the two germline ends. The CDR3 contains 13 residues.

This chain joins TRBV12-3 or TRBV12-4 and TRBJ2-5; tentative D call: TRBD2 (7 bases). The J call may not be correct, given that the DNA end is closer to TRBJ2-1. This CDR3 region has 13 residues. The CDR3 DNA reads TGTGCCAGCAGTCGGGGGGCGTACAATGAGCAGTTCTTC. Translating gives CASSRGAYNEQFF.

CDR3 sequence reads: CSVAKSGTKTGEQYF. CDR3 DNA sequence: TGCAGCGTTGCCAAGTCCGGGACAAAAACCGGCGAGCAGTACTTC. V and J are TRBV29-1 and TRBJ2-7; possible D gene TRBD1, 6 bases. CDR3 length equals 15 residues. Germline values: CDR1 SQVTM, CDR2 ANQGSEA. V shed 4 bases and J shed 6 bases, with 22 bases lying between them.

The rearrangement joins TRBV7-9 to TRBJ1-2; TRBD1 matches 7 bases. Looked up from germline, CDR1 is SEHNR and CDR2 is FQNEAQ (reference sequence). This CDR3 is 12 amino acids long. Trimming took 8 bases from V and 3 from J; bases not matched to a gene: 3. CDR3 loop: CASETGYYGYTF. CDR3 coding DNA: TGTGCCAGCGAGACAGGGTACTATGGCTACACCTTC.

In this sample, this clonotype turned up a few times. The V and J genes are TRBV13 and TRBJ2-2, with TRBD2 identical over 8 bases. Germline-derived CDR1 and CDR2 are PRHDT and FYEKMQ (reference sequence). Trimming at V came to 3 bases and at J to 3 bases, leaving 0 bases not matched to a gene. The CDR3 is made up of 14 amino acids. The chain's CDR3 is CASSFGGDTGELFF. The CDR3, as DNA: TGTGCCAGCAGCTTCGGGGGGGACACCGGGGAGCTGTTTTTT.

This chain links TRBV28 with TRBJ2-7; tentatively, D is TRBD2 (6 bases). CDR3 length equals 16 residues. The ends were cut back, 2 bases at V and 2 bases at J, with 16 bases in the middle. Germline lookup yields CDR1 MDHEN and CDR2 SYDVKM. As DNA, the CDR3 is TGTGCCAGCAGTTTAACCCTCGGGAGTCAGACCTACGAGCAGTACTTC. Translating it yields CASSLTLGSQTYEQYF.

J is TRBJ2-5 and V is TRBV24-1, with 9 bases that match TRBD2. The last part of the DNA fits TRBJ2-1 better; the J call may be wrong. Germline V lookup: CDR1 KGHDR, CDR2 SFDVKD. CDR3 length: 20 residues. CDR3 DNA sequence: TGTGCCACCAGTGATCCCTCGAGTGCTAGCGGGAACTCTGGCATCCATAAGCAGTTCTTC. Encoded protein: CATSDPSSASGNSGIHKQFF.

The chain has TRBV11-2 and TRBJ1-3, with D hard to call. Trimming removed 0 bases from V and 1 base from J, with 7 bases in between. CDR1 and CDR2 (germline): SGHAT, FQNNGV. The CDR3 has 15 amino acids. The CDR3 nucleotides read TGTGCCAGCAGCTTAGACGGGGTGTCTGGAAACACCATATATTTT. It yields the protein CASSLDGVSGNTIYF. The variable domain in full, completed from reference TRBV11-2 and TRBJ1-3, reads EAGVAQSPRYKIIEKRQSVAFWCNPISGHATLYWYQQILGQGPKLLIQFQNNGVVDDSQLPKDRFSAERLKGVDSTLKIQPAKLEDSAVYLCASSLDGVSGNTIYFGEGSWLTVV.

This clonotype showed up just a few times. The chain recombines TRBV29-1 with TRBJ2-5; 7 bases are shared with TRBD1. This CDR3 contains 12 residues. The V gene's germline CDR1 is SQVTM and CDR2 ANQGSEA. V shed 6 bases and J 1 base; nucleotides not matched to a gene: 2. The chain's CDR3 is CSVWDSQETQYF. The DNA for the CDR3 is TGCAGCGTGTGGGACAGCCAAGAGACCCAGTACTTC.

The chain links TRBV12-3 or TRBV12-4 to TRBJ2-7; no clear D. This CDR3 region has 17 residues. Between the trimmed V and J ends, which lost 2 bases and 3 bases, there was a span of 20 bases. CDR3 sequence (DNA): TGTGCCAGCAGTTTAATGGTGGGCCGCTCTGAAATCTACGAGCAGTACTTC. Its protein product is CASSLMVGRSEIYEQYF.